This T cell receptor (beta chain) is from a study of T-cell memory formation after mild COVID-19 (dated by TCRdb to the early 2020s). Study-wide context: Most TCR sequence clusters were specific to one of the two donors. Two young, previously healthy adult volunteers, one female and one male, were included in the cohort. Longitudinal TCRalpha and TCRbeta repertoire sequencing tracked T-cell clones expanding and contracting after mild COVID-19 in two donors.

Ficoll-Paque density gradient centrifugation was used to isolate PBMCs. From the cysteine through the phenylalanine, the CDR3 covers 16 amino acids. The CDR3 DNA has 48 bases and is translated from base 1. V loses 4 bases at its end and J loses 3 bases; junction bases beyond the gene matches: 11. Based on the germline V gene (reference sequence), the CDR1 and CDR2 sequences are DFQATT and SNEGSKA. Sequencing was performed on an Illumina NovaSeq 6000. cDNA libraries for TCRalpha and TCRbeta were prepared by 5'RACE using constant-segment primers, with sample barcodes and unique molecular identifiers added. Trizol reagent was used to extract RNA from every sample. The libraries were amplified in two PCR steps, and the second step added a second sample barcode and Illumina TruSeq adapters. The libraries were sequenced on an Illumina NovaSeq using 2 x 150 bp paired-end reads. The original methods were these. Demultiplexing of reads and collapsing into UMI-guided consensus sequences were performed with migec v1.2.7. Using mixcr v2.1.11, UMI consensuses were aligned to TRA and TRB V and J templates and then assembled into clonotypes. Expanded or contracted clonotypes were those called significant by both edgeR and NoisET, with noise models trained on biological replicates. edgeR calls used a false discovery rate-adjusted p below 0.01 and a log2 fold-change threshold of 1. As an exploratory analysis of dynamics, max-normalized trajectories of the 1000 most abundant clonotypes were examined with PCA combined with hierarchical clustering. Separately sequenced CD4+ and CD8+ repertoires were used to assign a CD4 or CD8 phenotype to each responding clone. TCRdb reran the public reads through fastp at Q25 and MiXCR, keeping productive beta chains. Each entry is one CDR3 protein sequence, shown with its most common DNA and genes. In this record, the V and J calls reflect TCRdb's handling and not the investigators' own analysis. The sample includes 400,000 or so distinct CDR3 sequences, with around 20% observed a single time. More than 8% of the sample is taken by the ten largest.

About this clonotype: The antigen this receptor binds is unknown. No base quality information exists; no much larger clone differs at one position.

The research as a whole found: Clones contracting from day 15 to 85 had balanced CD4/CD8 phenotypes, while a second wave expanding from day 15 to 37 was biased towards CD4+. Some responding clones were detected in pre-infection memory, suggesting pre-existing cross-reactive memory T cells joined the SARS-CoV-2 response. SARS-CoV-2 specificity of the second-wave clones peaking on day 37 was not confirmed. Contracting CD4+ clones were found mainly in CM and EM memory subsets, while CD8+ clones were enriched in EMRA. Only a couple of mild cases were covered by the study, and larger cohorts that include severe cases with pre-infection samples were considered necessary.

This chain is built from TRBV20-1 and TRBJ1-1, with 10 bases in between that match TRBD1. The clonotype originates from an adult woman who had mild COVID-19 (a few samples of this study predate the infection). The sample titles of this study are shuffled in the database, so cell type and time point are left out; the donor was told from shared clones. The sample consisted of PBMCs or a T cell subset sorted from them (not recorded which). The DNA sequence is given as TGCAGTGCTACTTCAGGACAGGGGGGGGCCCACACTGAAGCTTTCTTT. Translated, it gives CSATSGQGGAHTEAFF.